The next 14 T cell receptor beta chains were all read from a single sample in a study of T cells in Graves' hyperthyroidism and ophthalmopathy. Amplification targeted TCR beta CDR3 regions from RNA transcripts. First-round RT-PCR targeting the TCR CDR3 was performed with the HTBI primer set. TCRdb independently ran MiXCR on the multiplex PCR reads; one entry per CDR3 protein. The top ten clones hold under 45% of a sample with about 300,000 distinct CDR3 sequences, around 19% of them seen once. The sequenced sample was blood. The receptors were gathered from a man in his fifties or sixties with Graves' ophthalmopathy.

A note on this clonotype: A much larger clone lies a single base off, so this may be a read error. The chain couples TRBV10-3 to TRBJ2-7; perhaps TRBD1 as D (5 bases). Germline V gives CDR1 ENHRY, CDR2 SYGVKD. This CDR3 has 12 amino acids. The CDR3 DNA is TGTGCCATCAGTCAGGACACCTACGAGCAGTGCTTC. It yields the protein CAISQDTYEQCF.

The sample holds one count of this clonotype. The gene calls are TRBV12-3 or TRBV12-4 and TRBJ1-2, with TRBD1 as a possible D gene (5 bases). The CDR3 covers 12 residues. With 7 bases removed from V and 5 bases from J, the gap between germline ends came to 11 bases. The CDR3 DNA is TGTGCCAGCACCCGGGGGAAATATGGCTACACCTTC. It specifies CASTRGKYGYTF.

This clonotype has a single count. The CDR3 sequence is CASSRGWGDANTGELFF. The CDR3 DNA reads TGTGCCAGCAGCCGGGGGTGGGGGGACGCGAACACCGGGGAGCTGTTTTTT. This rearrangement joins TRBV7-6 to TRBJ2-2; weak D call: TRBD2 (6 bases). The CDR3 runs 17 residues. V was clipped by 5 bases and J by 0 bases, with 16 bases between them. Germline loops: CDR1 SGHVS, CDR2 FNYEAQ.

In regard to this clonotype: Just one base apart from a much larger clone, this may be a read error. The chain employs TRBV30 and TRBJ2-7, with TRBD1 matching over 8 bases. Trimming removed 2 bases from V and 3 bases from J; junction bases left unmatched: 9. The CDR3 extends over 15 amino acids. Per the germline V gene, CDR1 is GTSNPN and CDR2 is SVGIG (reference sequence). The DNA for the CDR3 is TGTGCCTGGAGTCGGATCAGACAGGGGAACTACGAGCAGTACTTC. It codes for CAWSRIRQGNYEQYF.

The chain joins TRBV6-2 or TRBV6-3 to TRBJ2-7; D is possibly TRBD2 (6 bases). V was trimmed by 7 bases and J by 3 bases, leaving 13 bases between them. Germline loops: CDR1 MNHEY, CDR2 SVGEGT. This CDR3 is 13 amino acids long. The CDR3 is CASIGGTYYEQYF. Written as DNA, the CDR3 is TGTGCCAGCATAGGAGGGACCTACTACGAGCAGTACTTC.

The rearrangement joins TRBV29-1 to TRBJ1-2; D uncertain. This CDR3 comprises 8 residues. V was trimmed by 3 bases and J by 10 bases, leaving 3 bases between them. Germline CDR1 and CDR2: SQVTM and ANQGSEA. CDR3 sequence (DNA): TGCAGCGTTGATGACTACACCTTC. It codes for CSVDDYTF.

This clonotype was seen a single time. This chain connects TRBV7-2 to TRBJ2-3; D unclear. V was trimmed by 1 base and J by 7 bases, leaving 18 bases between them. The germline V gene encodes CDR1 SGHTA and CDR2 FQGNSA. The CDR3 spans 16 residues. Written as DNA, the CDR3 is TGTGCCAGCAGCTTAGACGTTGGACCCTCCTTGCATACGCAGTATTTT. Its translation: CASSLDVGPSLHTQYF.

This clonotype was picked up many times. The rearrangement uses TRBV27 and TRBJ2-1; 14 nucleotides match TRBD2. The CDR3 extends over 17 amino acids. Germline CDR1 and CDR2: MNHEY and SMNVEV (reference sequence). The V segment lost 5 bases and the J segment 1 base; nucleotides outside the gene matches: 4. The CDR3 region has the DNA TGTGCCAGCAGTCAGGGACTAGCGGGAGCTTCCTACAATGAGCAGTTCTTC. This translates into CASSQGLAGASYNEQFF.

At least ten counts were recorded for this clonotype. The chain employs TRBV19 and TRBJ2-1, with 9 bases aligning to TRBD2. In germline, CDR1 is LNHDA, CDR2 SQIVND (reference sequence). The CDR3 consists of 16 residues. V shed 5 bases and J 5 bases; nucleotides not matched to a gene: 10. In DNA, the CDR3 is TGTGCCAGTAGTGGTGAACTAGCGGGCAGGAACAATGAGCAGTTCTTC. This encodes CASSGELAGRNNEQFF. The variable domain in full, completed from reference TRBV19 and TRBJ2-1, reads DGGITQSPKYLFRKEGQNVTLSCEQNLNHDAMYWYRQDPGQGLRLIYYSQIVNDFQKGDIAEGYSVSREKKESFPLTVTSAQKNPTAFYLCASSGELAGRNNEQFFGPGTRLTVL.

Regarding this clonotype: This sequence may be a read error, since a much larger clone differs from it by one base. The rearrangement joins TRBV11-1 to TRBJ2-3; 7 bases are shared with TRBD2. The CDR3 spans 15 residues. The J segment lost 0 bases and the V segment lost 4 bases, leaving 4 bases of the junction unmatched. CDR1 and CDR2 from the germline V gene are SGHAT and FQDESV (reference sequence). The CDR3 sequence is CASSSSGTSTDTQYF. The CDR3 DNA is TGTGCCAGCAGCTCGAGCGGGACTAGCACAGATACGCAGTATTTT.

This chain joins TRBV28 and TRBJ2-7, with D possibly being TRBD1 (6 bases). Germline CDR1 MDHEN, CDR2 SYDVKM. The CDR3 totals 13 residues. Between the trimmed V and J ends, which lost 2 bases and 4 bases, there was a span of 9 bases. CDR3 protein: CASSLGGWYEQYF. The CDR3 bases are TGTGCCAGCAGTTTAGGGGGCTGGTACGAGCAGTACTTC.

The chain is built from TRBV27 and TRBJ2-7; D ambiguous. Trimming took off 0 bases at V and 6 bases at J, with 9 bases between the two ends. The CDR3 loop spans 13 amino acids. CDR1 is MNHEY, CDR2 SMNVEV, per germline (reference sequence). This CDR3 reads CASSLSSRIEQYF. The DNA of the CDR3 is TGTGCCAGCAGTTTATCGAGCAGAATCGAGCAGTACTTC.

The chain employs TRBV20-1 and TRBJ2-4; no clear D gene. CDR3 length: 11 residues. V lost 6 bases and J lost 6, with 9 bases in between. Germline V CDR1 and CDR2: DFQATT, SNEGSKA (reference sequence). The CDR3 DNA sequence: TGCAGTGCGGGGAATGGAAACATTCAGTACTTC. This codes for CSAGNGNIQYF.

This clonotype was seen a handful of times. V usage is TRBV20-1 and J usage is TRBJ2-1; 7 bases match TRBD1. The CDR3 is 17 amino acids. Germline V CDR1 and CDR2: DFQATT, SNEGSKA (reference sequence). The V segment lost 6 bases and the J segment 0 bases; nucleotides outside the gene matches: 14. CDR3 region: CSAPSPGTANSYNEQFF. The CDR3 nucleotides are TGCAGTGCCCCTTCCCCCGGGACAGCGAACTCCTACAATGAGCAGTTCTTC.